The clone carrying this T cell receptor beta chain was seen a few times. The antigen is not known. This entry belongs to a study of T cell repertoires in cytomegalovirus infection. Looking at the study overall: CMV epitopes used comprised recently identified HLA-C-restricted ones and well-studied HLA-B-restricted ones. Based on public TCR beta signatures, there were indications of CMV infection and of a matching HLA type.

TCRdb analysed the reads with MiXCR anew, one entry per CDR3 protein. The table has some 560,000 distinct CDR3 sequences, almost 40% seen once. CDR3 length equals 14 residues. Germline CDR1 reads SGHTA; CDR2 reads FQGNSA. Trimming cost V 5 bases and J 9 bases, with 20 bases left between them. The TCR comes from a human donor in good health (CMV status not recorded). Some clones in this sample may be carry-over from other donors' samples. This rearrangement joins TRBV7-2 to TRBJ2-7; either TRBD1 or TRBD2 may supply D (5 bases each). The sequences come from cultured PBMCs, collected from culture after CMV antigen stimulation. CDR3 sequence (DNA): TGTGCCAGCAGCCGCACACGGGGCGGTGGAGGGCAGTACTTC. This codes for CASSRTRGGGGQYF.